This T cell receptor beta chain is drawn from a study of blood T cell repertoires in COVID-19. Study in general: Sites in the United States, Italy and Spain provided acute and convalescent COVID-19 samples. T cells, B-cell-depleted T cells, or PBMCs provided the cDNA or gDNA that served as material.

This CDR3 is built from 15 residues. V lost 1 base to trimming and J lost 4 bases; unmatched junction nucleotides: 5. Germline V gene data show CDR1 as SGHDT and CDR2 as YYEEEE. In the original analysis: Nucleated cell counts were estimated from reference gene primer amplification. Assay: immunoSEQ multiplex PCR; the TCRdb copy retains only in-frame clones and omits some. V and J calls plus clone size are reproduced from that table; the DNA served to infer D and trimming. This sample has 160,000 or so clones, with 85% to 90% found just once. J is TRBJ2-7 and V is TRBV5-6; 10 bases match TRBD2. This receptor was obtained from a woman aged 40 to 49 with acute or convalescent COVID-19. The specimen sequenced was peripheral blood. The CDR3 protein is CASSLPLAGPYEQYF. CDR3 DNA sequence: TGTGCCAGCAGCTTGCCACTAGCGGGGCCATACGAGCAGTACTTC. The variable domain in full, with the rest retrieved from reference TRBV5-6 and TRBJ2-7, is DAGVTQSPTHLIKTRGQQVTLRCSPKSGHDTVSWYQQALGQGPQFIFQYYEEEERQRGNFPDRFSGHQFPNYSSELNVNALLLGDSALYLCASSLPLAGPYEQYFGPGTRLTVT.